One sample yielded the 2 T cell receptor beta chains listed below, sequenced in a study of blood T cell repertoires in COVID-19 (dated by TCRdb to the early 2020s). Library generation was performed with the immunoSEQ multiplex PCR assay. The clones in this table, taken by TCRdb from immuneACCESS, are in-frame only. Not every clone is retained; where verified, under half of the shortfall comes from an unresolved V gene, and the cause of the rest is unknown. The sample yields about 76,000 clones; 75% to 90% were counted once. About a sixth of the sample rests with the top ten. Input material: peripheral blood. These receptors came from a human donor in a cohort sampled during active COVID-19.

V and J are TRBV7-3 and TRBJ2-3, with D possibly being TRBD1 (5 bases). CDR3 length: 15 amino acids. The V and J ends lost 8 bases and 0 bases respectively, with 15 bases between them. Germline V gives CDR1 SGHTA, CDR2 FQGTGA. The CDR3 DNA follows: TGTGCCAGCGGCATGGGGCGATCTAGCACAGATACGCAGTATTTT. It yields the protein CASGMGRSSTDTQYF.

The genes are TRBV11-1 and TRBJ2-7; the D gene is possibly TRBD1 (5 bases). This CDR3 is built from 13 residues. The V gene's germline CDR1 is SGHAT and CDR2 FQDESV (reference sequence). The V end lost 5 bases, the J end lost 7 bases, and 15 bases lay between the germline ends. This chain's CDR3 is CASSLVQGGEQYF. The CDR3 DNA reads TGTGCCAGCAGCCTGGTCCAGGGTGGGGAGCAGTACTTC.